What follows describes a single TCR beta chain. The antigen is undetermined. The data were obtained in a study of T cells after yellow fever vaccination. Study-level points and caveats: Faster peaking, at day 5 versus 15, marked a secondary response that was weaker. The study noted that FACS-sorted repertoires could contain abundant clonotypes contaminating from the bulk population.

In TCRdb, the 5' RACE reads were re-called with MiXCR into one record per CDR3 protein. In the table there are hundreds of thousands of distinct CDR3 sequences, roughly 20% of which are singletons. Germline V gene sequence: CDR1 SQVTM, CDR2 ANQGSEA. The CDR3 covers 14 residues. V lost 6 bases and J lost 12; bases outside the gene matches: 9. This TCR was sampled from a man between 18 and 35 years old who received the YFV17D yellow fever vaccine. Sequencing was performed on PBMCs, taken before the yellow fever booster vaccination. The chain is built from TRBV29-1 and TRBJ2-1; 15 bases map to TRBD2. CDR3 sequence: CSVPPGLAGGPQFF. DNA of the CDR3: TGCAGCGTACCTCCTGGACTAGCGGGGGGGCCGCAGTTCTTC.